Shown below are 27 T cell receptor beta chains from a single sample sequenced in a study of regulatory T cells in long-lasting Graves disease. Arm-PCR of CDR3 regions and iRepertoire HTBI primers were the basis on which TCR beta libraries were built. TCRdb called the multiplex PCR reads again in MiXCR, with one record for every CDR3 protein. The sample lists more than 400,000 distinct CDR3 sequences; 15% to 20% were seen once. Time point defined: newly diagnosed GD, antithyroid drugs for less than 3 months. PBMC RNA was the source of the TCR library. Separately, the same data were catalogued under a study of T cells in Graves' hyperthyroidism and ophthalmopathy.

Sequences were derived from peripheral blood mononuclear cells (PBMCs), sampled at new diagnosis, from a patient treated with antithyroid drugs. The receptors stem from a man aged 40-55 years with Graves disease.

This sequence joins TRBV2 and TRBJ2-5, with TRBD1 as a possible D gene (5 bases). Germline-derived CDR1 and CDR2 are SNHLY and FYNNEI. There are 13 residues in the CDR3. The germline V and J ends were trimmed by 4 bases and 7 bases, with 13 bases remaining between them. Here the CDR3 DNA reads TGTGCCAGCAGTGCAAAGGGGTTAGGGACCCAGTACTTC. This translates into CASSAKGLGTQYF.

Many counts were recorded for this clonotype. The chain employs TRBV20-1 and TRBJ2-3; TRBD2 might be the D (6 bases). The CDR3 has 16 amino acids. The V end was cut by 1 base, the J end by 2 bases, with 16 bases between. The germline gives CDR1 DFQATT, CDR2 SNEGSKA (reference sequence). In DNA, the CDR3 is TGCAGTGCTAGAGGAGTGGCGGGACCCAACACAGATACGCAGTATTTT. Protein: CSARGVAGPNTDTQYF.

The sample holds a few counts of this clonotype. This chain joins TRBV24-1 and TRBJ1-5; no clear D gene. The germline V gene has CDR1 KGHDR and CDR2 SFDVKD. V shed 7 bases and J shed 4 bases, with 10 bases lying between them. The CDR3 has 13 amino acids. DNA for the CDR3: TGTGCCACCAGGGAAGACACGAATCAGCCCCAGCATTTT. Translated: CATREDTNQPQHF.

This clonotype was observed many times. This chain connects TRBV2 to TRBJ2-1; D gene uncertain. Germline CDR1 reads SNHLY; CDR2 reads FYNNEI. Trimming shortened V by 7 bases and J by 5 bases, and 12 bases separated the two germline ends. This CDR3 contains 13 residues. CDR3 sequence reads: CASKEDLNNEQFF. CDR3 bases: TGTGCCAGCAAAGAGGACCTCAACAATGAGCAGTTCTTC.

The chain employs TRBV27 and TRBJ2-5; the match to TRBD2 covers 11 bases. Germline V gene data show CDR1 as MNHEY and CDR2 as SMNVEV (reference sequence). CDR3 size: 18 residues. The V segment lost 6 bases and the J segment 5 bases; nucleotides outside the gene matches: 17. CDR3 coding DNA: TGTGCCAGCAGCTTTACTTTAGCGGGAGGGCGGTTAAAGGAGACCCAGTACTTC. It translates to CASSFTLAGGRLKETQYF.

The rearrangement links TRBV6-1 to TRBJ2-7; D is uncertain. CDR1 and CDR2 from the germline V gene are MNHNS and SASEGT. V lost 11 bases to trimming and J lost 6 bases, with 14 bases between them. This CDR3 is 11 amino acids long. As DNA, the CDR3 is TGTGCCGTCCGAGAGGTAGTCGAGCAGTACTTC. Translating it yields CAVREVVEQYF.

The rearrangement uses TRBV19 and TRBJ2-1; a possible D gene is TRBD1 (5 bases). V lost 6 bases to trimming and J lost 0 bases, with 12 bases between them. The CDR3 runs to 15 residues. Germline CDR1 and CDR2: LNHDA and SQIVND (reference sequence). DNA of the CDR3: TGTGCCAGTAGCCCCAGGGAACCCTCCTACAATGAGCAGTTCTTC. This sequence encodes CASSPREPSYNEQFF. The full variable domain, its missing parts supplied by reference TRBV19 and TRBJ2-1, is DGGITQSPKYLFRKEGQNVTLSCEQNLNHDAMYWYRQDPGQGLRLIYYSQIVNDFQKGDIAEGYSVSREKKESFPLTVTSAQKNPTAFYLCASSPREPSYNEQFFGPGTRLTVL.

In this sample, this clonotype turned up many times. The chain couples TRBV18 to TRBJ2-5, with D uncertain. Germline V gene lookup returns CDR1 KGHSH and CDR2 LQKENI. The CDR3 consists of 14 residues. V lost 0 bases and J 8 bases, leaving 13 bases between the germline ends. CDR3 in amino acids: CASSPPNELGTQYF. CDR3 nucleotide sequence: TGTGCCAGCTCACCACCCAATGAACTCGGAACCCAGTACTTC.

The chain joins TRBV7-3 to TRBJ1-1, with D possibly matching TRBD1 (6 bases). Trimming pared 8 bases from V and 1 base from J, leaving 11 bases between. This CDR3 is built from 13 residues. Per germline, CDR1 SGHTA and CDR2 FQGTGA. For the CDR3, the DNA is TGTGCCAGCGGGGGACAATCGAACACTGAAGCTTTCTTT. Its translation: CASGGQSNTEAFF. Combining the CDR3 with reference TRBV7-3 and TRBJ1-1 gives the whole variable domain GAGVSQTPSNKVTEKGKYVELRCDPISGHTALYWYRQSLGQGPEFLIYFQGTGAADDSGLPNDRFFAVRPEGSVSTLKIQRTERGDSAVYLCASGGQSNTEAFFGQGTRLTVV.

The gene calls are TRBV7-8 and TRBJ1-6, with a tentative D call TRBD1 (5 bases). The germline V gene encodes CDR1 SGHVS and CDR2 FQNEAQ. The CDR3 length is 14 residues. Trimming took off 2 bases at V and 5 bases at J, with 7 bases between the two ends. The CDR3 protein is CASSLRGDNSPLHF. For the CDR3, the DNA is TGTGCCAGCAGCTTAAGGGGAGATAATTCACCCCTCCACTTT.

The sample holds many counts of this clonotype. The V call is TRBV5-6, the J call TRBJ2-7, with unresolved D. From germline, CDR1 is SGHDT and CDR2 YYEEEE. Deletions cut 2 bases from V and 0 bases from J, with 9 bases between. The CDR3 loop spans 14 amino acids. CDR3 sequence reads: CASSLWGSSYEQYF. CDR3 in DNA: TGTGCCAGCAGCTTATGGGGAAGCTCCTACGAGCAGTACTTC.

This clonotype was seen many times. The chain is built from TRBV6-1 and TRBJ2-1; D might be TRBD1 (6 bases). The CDR3 is 14 amino acids. Trimming stripped 4 bases from V and 9 bases from J, with 16 bases between. Germline CDR1 reads MNHNS; CDR2 reads SASEGT. The CDR3: CASSGLTGFGEQFF. CDR3 DNA: TGTGCCAGCAGTGGGCTAACAGGGTTCGGTGAGCAGTTCTTC.

This clonotype showed up many times. J is TRBJ2-4 and V is TRBV28, with D uncertain. Germline CDR1 and CDR2: MDHEN and SYDVKM. CDR3 length: 13 amino acids. V was clipped by 3 bases and J by 5 bases, with 8 bases between them. The CDR3 DNA reads as TGTGCCAGCAGTTTGACAAGTGAAAACATTCAGTACTTC. Protein: CASSLTSENIQYF.

In this sample, this clonotype turned up many times. The CDR3: CASSLTSLSYEQYF. The CDR3 nucleotides read TGTGCCAGCAGTTTAACGTCGCTCTCCTACGAGCAGTACTTC. The rearrangement joins TRBV28 to TRBJ2-7; D unclear. The CDR3 runs to 14 residues. In germline, CDR1 is MDHEN, CDR2 SYDVKM. V gave up 2 bases and J gave up 0 bases, with 8 bases separating them.

This clonotype has more than one count but fewer than ten. V usage is TRBV7-6 and J usage is TRBJ1-1; D gene unclear. CDR1 is SGHVS and CDR2 is FNYEAQ in the germline V gene. Between the trimmed V and J ends, which lost 1 base and 2 bases, there was a span of 8 bases. The CDR3 loop spans 14 amino acids. The CDR3 region has the DNA TGTGCCAGCAGCTTAGGGGTTACCAACACTGAAGCTTTCTTT. Translated: CASSLGVTNTEAFF.

This chain joins TRBV29-1 and TRBJ1-1; 7 bases line up with TRBD1. The V gene end was trimmed by 4 bases and the J gene end by 3 bases; junction bases not matched to a gene: 11. CDR3 length: 15 residues. Germline CDR1 reads SQVTM; CDR2 reads ANQGSEA. CDR3 sequence: CSVGQGLGKYTEAFF. The CDR3 bases are TGCAGCGTTGGACAGGGTTTAGGAAAGTACACTGAAGCTTTCTTT.

This clonotype was observed at least ten times. The genes are TRBV11-2 and TRBJ2-3, with 13 bases aligning to TRBD2. The CDR3 spans 16 residues. V shed 2 bases and J 4 bases; nucleotides not matched to a gene: 3. Germline lookup yields CDR1 SGHAT and CDR2 FQNNGV. The CDR3 is CASSLRGLAGADTQYF. The CDR3 DNA sequence: TGTGCCAGCAGCTTAAGAGGACTAGCGGGAGCAGATACGCAGTATTTT.

This clonotype was seen a handful of times. The rearrangement joins TRBV5-1 to TRBJ1-4, with 9 bases matching TRBD1. The ends lost 4 bases at V and 5 bases at J; junction bases unmatched: 6. Germline-derived CDR1 and CDR2 are SGHRS and YFSETQ. The CDR3 extends over 15 amino acids. The CDR3 DNA follows: TGCGCCAGCAGCCGGACAGGGGATAGAAATGAAAAACTGTTTTTT. This sequence encodes CASSRTGDRNEKLFF. Together with reference TRBV5-1 and TRBJ1-4, the CDR3 gives the full variable domain: KAGVTQTPRYLIKTRGQQVTLSCSPISGHRSVSWYQQTPGQGLQFLFEYFSETQRNKGNFPGRFSGRQFSNSRSEMNVSTLELGDSALYLCASSRTGDRNEKLFFGSGTQLSVL.

This clonotype was counted only a few times. The rearrangement joins TRBV20-1 to TRBJ2-7, with a possible D match to TRBD2 (6 bases). CDR3 size: 16 residues. Trimming removed 2 bases at V and 1 base at J, with 18 bases between. Germline V lookup: CDR1 DFQATT, CDR2 SNEGSKA (reference sequence). The CDR3 coding sequence is TGCAGTGCTAGACTCAGGGAGGACACATCTTCCTACGAGCAGTACTTC. It translates to CSARLREDTSSYEQYF.

This clonotype was observed a few times. The V call is TRBV10-3, the J call TRBJ2-7, with D perhaps matching TRBD1 (6 bases). The germline gives CDR1 ENHRY, CDR2 SYGVKD. The CDR3 loop spans 12 amino acids. V was cut by 4 bases and J by 7 bases, with 11 bases left in between. As DNA, the CDR3 is TGTGCCATCAGTGGGGACGGGACAGAGCAGTACTTC. It yields the protein CAISGDGTEQYF.

Written as DNA, the CDR3 is TGTGCCAGCAGCTTGGGACCTTCCTATAATTCACCCCTCCACTTT. This sequence encodes CASSLGPSYNSPLHF. The chain employs TRBV5-6 and TRBJ1-6; no clear D. V lost 0 bases, J lost 1 base, and 5 bases lay in between. Per germline, CDR1 SGHDT and CDR2 YYEEEE. CDR3 length equals 15 residues. The full variable domain, rest sourced from reference TRBV5-6 and TRBJ1-6, is DAGVTQSPTHLIKTRGQQVTLRCSPKSGHDTVSWYQQALGQGPQFIFQYYEEEERQRGNFPDRFSGHQFPNYSSELNVNALLLGDSALYLCASSLGPSYNSPLHFGNGTRLTVT.

With respect to this clonotype: A junction boundary mismatches the germline segment, possibly from a read error. This chain joins TRBV7-9 and TRBJ2-4, with 7 bases that match TRBD1. This CDR3 contains 13 residues. CDR1 is SEHNR and CDR2 is FQNEAQ in the germline V gene (reference sequence). The CDR3: CASSQETGTEGSF. CDR3 coding DNA: TGTGCCAGCAGCCAAGAAACCGGGACAGAAGGTTCATTC.

With regard to this clonotype: This may arise from a read error, as a much more abundant clone is one base away. The chain links TRBV6-1 to TRBJ1-2; D remains ambiguous. This CDR3 is built from 15 residues. V lost 2 bases and J 7 bases, leaving 17 bases between the germline ends. Germline CDR1 MNHNS, CDR2 SASEGT. The CDR3 coding sequence is TGTGCCAGCAGTGAATTTACCTTGGGCGGAAGTGGCTACACCTTC. Amino acids: CASSEFTLGGSGYTF.

This clonotype appeared a few times. Its ends do not fully match the called genes, so a read error is possible. This chain connects TRBV12-3 or TRBV12-4 to TRBJ2-2; possibly TRBD1 or TRBD2 for D (5 bases each). The CDR3 covers 11 residues. The CDR3, as DNA: TGTGCCAGCACTCTACTCGGGGCGCTGTTTTTT. Protein product: CASTLLGALFF.

This clonotype was picked up many times. The rearrangement uses TRBV20-1 and TRBJ1-3; maybe TRBD1 (6 bases). This CDR3 has 13 amino acids. The germline V and J ends were trimmed by 5 bases and 8 bases, with 16 bases remaining between them. Per the germline V gene, CDR1 is DFQATT and CDR2 is SNEGSKA (reference sequence). The CDR3 loop is CSARPGWGHTIYF. In DNA form, the CDR3 reads TGCAGTGCTCGCCCCGGCTGGGGGCACACCATATATTTT.

This clonotype was counted at least ten times. This chain connects TRBV29-1 to TRBJ1-4, with D tentatively TRBD1 (5 bases). The CDR3 contains 13 residues. V lost 4 bases, J lost 5 bases, and 11 bases lay in between. CDR1 and CDR2 from the germline V gene are SQVTM and ANQGSEA. CDR3 loop: CSVVSAGNEKLFF. Written as DNA, the CDR3 is TGCAGCGTTGTTTCGGCAGGGAATGAAAAACTGTTTTTT.

This clonotype was seen many times. The chain has TRBV28 and TRBJ1-2; unclear D gene. Trimming removed 3 bases from V and 6 bases from J, with 14 bases in between. Germline V gives CDR1 MDHEN, CDR2 SYDVKM. The CDR3 contains 14 residues. CDR3 region: CASSFKNRKNGYTF. CDR3 coding DNA: TGTGCCAGCAGTTTTAAGAACCGTAAAAATGGCTACACCTTC.